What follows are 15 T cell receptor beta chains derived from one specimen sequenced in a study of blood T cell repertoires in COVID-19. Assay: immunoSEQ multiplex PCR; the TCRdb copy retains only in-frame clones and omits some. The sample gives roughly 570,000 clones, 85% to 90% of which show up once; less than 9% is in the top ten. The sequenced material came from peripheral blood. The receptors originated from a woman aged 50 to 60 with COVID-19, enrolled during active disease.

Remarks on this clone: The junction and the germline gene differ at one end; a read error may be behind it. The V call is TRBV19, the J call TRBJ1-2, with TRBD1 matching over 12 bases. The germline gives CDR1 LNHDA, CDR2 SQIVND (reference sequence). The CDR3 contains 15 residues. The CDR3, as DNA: TGTGCCAGTAGTGTCCGGGACAGGGGGCGAGTGGGAGTCTCCTTC. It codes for CASSVRDRGRVGVSF. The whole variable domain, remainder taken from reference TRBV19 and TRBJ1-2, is DGGITQSPKYLFRKEGQNVTLSCEQNLNHDAMYWYRQDPGQGLRLIYYSQIVNDFQKGDIAEGYSVSREKKESFPLTVTSAQKNPTAFYLCASSVRDRGRVGVSFGSGTRLTVV.

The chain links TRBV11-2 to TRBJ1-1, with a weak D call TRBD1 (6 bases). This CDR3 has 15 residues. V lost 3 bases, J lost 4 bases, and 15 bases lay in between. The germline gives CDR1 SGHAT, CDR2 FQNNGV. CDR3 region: CASSLRGQAGTEAFF. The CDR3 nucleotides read TGTGCCAGCAGCTTGCGGGGGCAGGCGGGCACTGAAGCTTTCTTT.

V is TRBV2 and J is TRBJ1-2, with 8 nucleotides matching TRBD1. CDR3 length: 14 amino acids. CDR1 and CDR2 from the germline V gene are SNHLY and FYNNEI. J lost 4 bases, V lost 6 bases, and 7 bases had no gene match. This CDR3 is CASSATGTGYGYTF. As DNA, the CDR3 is TGTGCCAGCAGCGCCACCGGGACAGGCTATGGCTACACCTTC.

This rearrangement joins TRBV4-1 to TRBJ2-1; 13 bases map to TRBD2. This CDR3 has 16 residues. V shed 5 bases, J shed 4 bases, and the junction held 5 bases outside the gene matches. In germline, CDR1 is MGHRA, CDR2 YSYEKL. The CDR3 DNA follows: TGCGCCAGCAGCAGGACTAGCGGGGGACCTTACAATGAGCAGTTCTTC. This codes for CASSRTSGGPYNEQFF.

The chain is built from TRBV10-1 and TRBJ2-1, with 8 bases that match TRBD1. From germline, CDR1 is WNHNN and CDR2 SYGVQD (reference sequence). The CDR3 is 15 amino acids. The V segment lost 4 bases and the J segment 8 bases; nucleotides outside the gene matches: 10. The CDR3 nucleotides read TGCGCCAGCAGTGCTGGACAGGGTTTATTGGATGAGCAGTTCTTC. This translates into CASSAGQGLLDEQFF.

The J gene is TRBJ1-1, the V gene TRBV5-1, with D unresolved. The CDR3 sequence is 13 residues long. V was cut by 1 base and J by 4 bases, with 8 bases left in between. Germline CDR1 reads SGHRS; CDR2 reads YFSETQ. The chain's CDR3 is CASSLSEATEAFF. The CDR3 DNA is TGCGCCAGCAGCTTGTCCGAAGCCACTGAAGCTTTCTTT.

In DNA, the CDR3 is TGTGCCAGCAGTCCCCGGACAGGGGGCTCAACTAATGAAAAACTGTTTTTT. Translation: CASSPRTGGSTNEKLFF. The chain carries TRBV2 and TRBJ1-4; 11 bases are a match to TRBD1. The CDR3 spans 17 residues. Germline V gene sequence: CDR1 SNHLY, CDR2 FYNNEI. The ends lost 5 bases at V and 0 bases at J; junction bases unmatched: 5.

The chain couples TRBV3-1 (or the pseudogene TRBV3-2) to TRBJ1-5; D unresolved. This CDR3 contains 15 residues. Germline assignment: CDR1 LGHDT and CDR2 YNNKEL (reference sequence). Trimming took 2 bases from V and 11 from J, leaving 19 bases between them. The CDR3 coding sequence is TGTGCCAGCAGCCAATACCCTGCGGGATCTTCAGCCCAGCATTTT. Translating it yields CASSQYPAGSSAQHF.

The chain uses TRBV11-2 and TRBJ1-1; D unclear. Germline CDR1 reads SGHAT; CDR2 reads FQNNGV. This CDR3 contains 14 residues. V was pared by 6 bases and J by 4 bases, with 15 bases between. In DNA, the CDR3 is TGTGCCAGCAGTCGAGAGCTAATTCTCACTGAAGCTTTCTTT. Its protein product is CASSRELILTEAFF.

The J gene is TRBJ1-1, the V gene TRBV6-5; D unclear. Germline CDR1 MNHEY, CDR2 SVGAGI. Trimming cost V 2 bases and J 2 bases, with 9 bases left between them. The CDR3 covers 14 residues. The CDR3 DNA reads TGTGCCAGCAGTTACGGCACATTAAACACTGAAGCTTTCTTT. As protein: CASSYGTLNTEAFF.

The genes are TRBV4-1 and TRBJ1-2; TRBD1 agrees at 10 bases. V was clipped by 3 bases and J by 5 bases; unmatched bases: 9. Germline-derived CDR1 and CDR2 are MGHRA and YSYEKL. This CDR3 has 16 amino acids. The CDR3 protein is CASSQETTGGGYGYTF. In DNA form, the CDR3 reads TGCGCCAGCAGCCAGGAGACGACAGGGGGCGGTTATGGCTACACCTTC.

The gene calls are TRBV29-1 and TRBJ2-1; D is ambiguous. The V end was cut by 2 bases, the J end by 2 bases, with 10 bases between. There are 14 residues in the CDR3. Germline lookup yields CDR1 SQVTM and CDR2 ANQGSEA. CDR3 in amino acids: CSVEKTPAYNEQFF. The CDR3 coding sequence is TGCAGCGTTGAAAAGACACCCGCCTACAATGAGCAGTTCTTC.

DNA of the CDR3: TGCGCCAGCAGCCCCCTGACCCTGGCCGGGGAGCAGTACTTC. This sequence encodes CASSPLTLAGEQYF. This chain joins TRBV5-1 and TRBJ2-7, with unresolved D. CDR3 length: 14 amino acids. The germline V gene has CDR1 SGHRS and CDR2 YFSETQ. Trimming left V 4 bases short and J 7 bases short, with 18 bases between.

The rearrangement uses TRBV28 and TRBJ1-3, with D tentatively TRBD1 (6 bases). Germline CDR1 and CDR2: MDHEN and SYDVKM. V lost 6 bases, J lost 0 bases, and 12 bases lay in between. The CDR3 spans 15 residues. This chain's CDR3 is CASSIGGPSGNTIYF. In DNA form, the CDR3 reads TGTGCCAGCAGCATTGGGGGCCCCTCTGGAAACACCATATATTTT.

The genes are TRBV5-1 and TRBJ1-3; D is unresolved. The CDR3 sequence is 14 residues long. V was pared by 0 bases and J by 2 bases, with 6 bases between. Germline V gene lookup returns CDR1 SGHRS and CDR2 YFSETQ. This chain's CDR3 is CASSLDDTGNTIYF. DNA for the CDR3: TGCGCCAGCAGCTTGGACGACACTGGAAACACCATATATTTT. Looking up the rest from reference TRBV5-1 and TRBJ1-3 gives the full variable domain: KAGVTQTPRYLIKTRGQQVTLSCSPISGHRSVSWYQQTPGQGLQFLFEYFSETQRNKGNFPGRFSGRQFSNSRSEMNVSTLELGDSALYLCASSLDDTGNTIYFGEGSWLTVV.